The 21 T cell receptor beta chains given below trace back to one sample, sequenced in a study of graft-versus-host responses after intestinal transplantation. These TCRs' antigens remain unknown. Only in-frame clones appear in the TCRdb table, and some are missing; sequencing was by immunoSEQ multiplex PCR. The table has approximately 89,000 clones, 92% seen once. The sample in question was unstimulated CD4+ T cells sorted from spleen or lymph node cells, obtained before intestinal transplant. The source of these receptors is a human donor who received an intestinal transplant.

The V and J genes are TRBV4-3 and TRBJ2-1, with D uncertain. This CDR3 has 14 amino acids. V was shortened by 1 base and J by 8 bases, with 12 bases between the two germline ends. The germline gives CDR1 LGHNA, CDR2 YSLEER. In DNA, the CDR3 is TGCGCCAGCAGCCAAGTGAATAGTAACCATGAGCAGTTCTTC. Translation gives CASSQVNSNHEQFF.

J is TRBJ2-3 and V is TRBV10-1; 7 bases fit TRBD2. With 5 bases clipped from V and 5 bases from J, the junction kept 10 bases outside the gene matches. Germline V gene sequence: CDR1 WNHNN, CDR2 SYGVQD (reference sequence). The CDR3 consists of 15 residues. The DNA for the CDR3 is TGCGCCAGCAGTAAGGTAGCGGGTGCACGAGATACGCAGTATTTT. Its protein is CASSKVAGARDTQYF.

This chain joins TRBV11-3 and TRBJ2-5; no definite D call. Germline V gene data show CDR1 as SGHNT and CDR2 as YENEEA. Trimming cost V 5 bases and J 2 bases, with 3 bases left between them. The CDR3 extends over 11 amino acids. The CDR3 spells CASSIQETQYF. DNA of the CDR3: TGTGCCAGCAGCATACAAGAGACCCAGTACTTC.

The chain joins TRBV30 to TRBJ2-4; D not certain. The CDR3 has 14 amino acids. V was trimmed by 5 bases and J by 0 bases, leaving 11 bases between them. The germline V gene encodes CDR1 GTSNPN and CDR2 SVGIG (reference sequence). The CDR3 here is CAWAVPLAKNIQYF. The CDR3 region has the DNA TGTGCCTGGGCCGTCCCACTAGCCAAAAACATTCAGTACTTC.

The chain combines TRBV6-5 with TRBJ1-4; no firm D call. V lost 6 bases and J lost 4, with 9 bases in between. The germline CDR1 and CDR2 sequences are MNHEY and SVGAGI. The CDR3 has 13 amino acids. The CDR3 spells CASRAAGNEKLFF. The CDR3, as DNA: TGTGCCAGCAGGGCGGCGGGTAATGAAAAACTGTTTTTT.

The V call is TRBV19, the J call TRBJ2-7; 8 positions agree with TRBD2. The CDR3 is made up of 15 amino acids. Germline V lookup: CDR1 LNHDA, CDR2 SQIVND (reference sequence). The trim removed 5 bases at V and 3 bases at J, leaving 9 bases unmatched. DNA for the CDR3: TGTGCCAGTAGTTTACCGGGACTAGGCAACTACGAGCAGTACTTC. Encoded protein: CASSLPGLGNYEQYF.

V is TRBV5-4 and J is TRBJ2-2; D possibly corresponds to TRBD2 (5 bases). This CDR3 has 17 amino acids. Between the trimmed V and J ends, which lost 0 bases and 5 bases, there was a span of 17 bases. The germline CDR1 and CDR2 sequences are SGHNT and YYREEE (reference sequence). The CDR3 bases are TGTGCCAGCAGCTTGGCGGGTGGCGGGCTCGGGACCGGGGAGCTGTTTTTT. Amino acid sequence: CASSLAGGGLGTGELFF.

This clone has just a few counts. This rearrangement joins TRBV5-4 to TRBJ1-6; tentative D call: TRBD1 (5 bases). The CDR3 totals 15 residues. Germline V gene lookup returns CDR1 SGHNT and CDR2 YYREEE (reference sequence). Deletions cut 4 bases from V and 6 bases from J, with 14 bases between. Here the CDR3 DNA reads TGTGCCAGCAGCCGACTGCAGGGTAGTAATTCACCCCTCCACTTT. It encodes CASSRLQGSNSPLHF.

This sequence joins TRBV25-1 and TRBJ2-5; TRBD2 matches 8 bases. The V gene end was trimmed by 5 bases and the J gene end by 2 bases; junction bases not matched to a gene: 4. The germline V gene encodes CDR1 MGHDK and CDR2 SYGVNS. The CDR3 length is 14 residues. The CDR3 DNA reads TGTGCCAGCAGTTGGGCGGGAGGTCAAGAGACCCAGTACTTC. It yields the protein CASSWAGGQETQYF. The full variable domain, with the rest looked up from reference TRBV25-1 and TRBJ2-5, is EADIYQTPRYLVIGTGKKITLECSQTMGHDKMYWYQQDPGMELHLIHYSYGVNSTEKGDLSSESTVSRIRTEHFPLTLESARPSHTSQYLCASSWAGGQETQYFGPGTRLLVL.

This chain connects TRBV19 to TRBJ2-7; TRBD2 is a possible D gene (6 bases). V lost 3 bases and J 6 bases, leaving 15 bases between the germline ends. Germline V gene sequence: CDR1 LNHDA, CDR2 SQIVND (reference sequence). The CDR3 covers 14 residues. For the CDR3, the DNA is TGTGCCAGTAGTATTGGAGGGAGTACGGTCGAGCAGTACTTC. It encodes CASSIGGSTVEQYF.

The genes are TRBV18 and TRBJ2-5, with TRBD1 matching 7 bases. CDR3 length equals 15 residues. J lost 1 base, V lost 0 bases, and 2 bases had no gene match. Germline V CDR1 and CDR2: KGHSH, LQKENI. CDR3 residues: CASSPPGQPQETQYF. CDR3 nucleotide sequence: TGTGCCAGCTCACCACCGGGACAGCCCCAAGAGACCCAGTACTTC.

The chain carries TRBV6-1 and TRBJ1-2, with 8 bases that match TRBD1. The CDR3 loop spans 15 amino acids. In germline, CDR1 is MNHNS, CDR2 SASEGT. V was pared by 3 bases and J by 7 bases, with 10 bases of the junction left unmatched. The CDR3 nucleotides read TGTGCCAGCAGTGAGAGGACAGGGAGGCTCCCTGGCTACACCTTC. As protein: CASSERTGRLPGYTF.

The chain recombines TRBV7-2 with TRBJ2-5; D is unclear. V dropped 2 bases and J dropped 2 bases, with 6 bases sitting between them. Per the germline V gene, CDR1 is SGHTA and CDR2 is FQGNSA. This CDR3 is built from 13 residues. The CDR3 protein is CASSLRQQETQYF. The CDR3 bases are TGTGCCAGCAGCTTAAGACAACAAGAGACCCAGTACTTC.

This clone was detected a few times. The chain has TRBV2 and TRBJ1-6; D is possibly TRBD1 (6 bases). CDR3 length equals 14 residues. Trimming left V 7 bases short and J 9 bases short, with 16 bases between. Germline V lookup: CDR1 SNHLY, CDR2 FYNNEI. The CDR3 DNA follows: TGTGCCAGCATTGAGGGGACAATTAGTTCACCCCTCCACTTT. Residues: CASIEGTISSPLHF.

The genes are TRBV5-6 and TRBJ2-7, with D tentatively TRBD2 (5 bases). This CDR3 is 16 amino acids long. Trimming shortened V by 5 bases and J by 0 bases, and 18 bases separated the two germline ends. Germline CDR1 reads SGHDT; CDR2 reads YYEEEE. CDR3 sequence reads: CASSPRAALGSYEQYF. DNA for the CDR3: TGTGCCAGCAGTCCGAGGGCAGCTCTAGGCTCCTACGAGCAGTACTTC.

V usage is TRBV30 and J usage is TRBJ2-7; 10 bases are a match to TRBD1. The J segment lost 2 bases and the V segment lost 4 bases, leaving 5 bases of the junction unmatched. This CDR3 contains 14 residues. Germline CDR1 and CDR2: GTSNPN and SVGIG (reference sequence). CDR3 in amino acids: CAWTRTGGTYEQYF. Here the CDR3 DNA reads TGTGCCTGGACGCGGACAGGGGGAACCTACGAGCAGTACTTC.

V is TRBV21-1 and J is TRBJ2-5; no check of the table's D call, TRBD2, against the DNA was made. TRBV21-1 is a recognized pseudogene. The CDR3 loop spans 17 amino acids. CDR3 residues: CASSKAGRAGAEETQYF. In DNA form, the CDR3 reads TGTGCCAGCAGCAAAGCTGGTCGAGCGGGGGCAGAAGAGACCCAGTACTTC.

The chain recombines TRBV30 with TRBJ2-6, with D possibly matching TRBD1 (6 bases). CDR1 and CDR2 from the germline V gene are GTSNPN and SVGIG (reference sequence). CDR3 length equals 13 residues. V was shortened by 4 bases and J by 4 bases, with 8 bases between the two germline ends. CDR3 protein: CAWNRDGANVLTF. In DNA, the CDR3 is TGTGCCTGGAACAGGGACGGGGCCAACGTCCTGACTTTC.

The CDR3 reads CASSVRQGWSTQYF. In nucleotides, the CDR3 is TGTGCCAGCAGCGTTCGACAGGGGTGGAGTACGCAGTATTTT. This chain links TRBV11-2 with TRBJ2-3, with 8 bases fitting TRBD1. This CDR3 has 14 amino acids. Germline V gene sequence: CDR1 SGHAT, CDR2 FQNNGV. Germline trimming cut 5 bases from V and 8 bases from J; bases unmatched to any gene: 9.

The chain uses TRBV6-1 and TRBJ2-1, with TRBD2 as a possible D gene (5 bases). Between the trimmed V and J ends, which lost 2 bases and 9 bases, there was a span of 14 bases. Looked up from germline, CDR1 is MNHNS and CDR2 is SASEGT. This CDR3 spans 14 amino acids. CDR3: CASSEWLARSEQFF. Here the CDR3 DNA reads TGTGCCAGCAGTGAATGGCTAGCTAGGAGTGAGCAGTTCTTC.

The rearrangement uses TRBV18 and TRBJ1-4; tentatively, D is TRBD1 (5 bases). With 1 base removed from V and 7 bases from J, the gap between germline ends came to 10 bases. CDR3 length equals 14 residues. From germline, CDR1 is KGHSH and CDR2 LQKENI. CDR3 DNA: TGTGCCAGCTCACCACATCCGCAGGGTGAAAAACTGTTTTTT. Translated: CASSPHPQGEKLFF.